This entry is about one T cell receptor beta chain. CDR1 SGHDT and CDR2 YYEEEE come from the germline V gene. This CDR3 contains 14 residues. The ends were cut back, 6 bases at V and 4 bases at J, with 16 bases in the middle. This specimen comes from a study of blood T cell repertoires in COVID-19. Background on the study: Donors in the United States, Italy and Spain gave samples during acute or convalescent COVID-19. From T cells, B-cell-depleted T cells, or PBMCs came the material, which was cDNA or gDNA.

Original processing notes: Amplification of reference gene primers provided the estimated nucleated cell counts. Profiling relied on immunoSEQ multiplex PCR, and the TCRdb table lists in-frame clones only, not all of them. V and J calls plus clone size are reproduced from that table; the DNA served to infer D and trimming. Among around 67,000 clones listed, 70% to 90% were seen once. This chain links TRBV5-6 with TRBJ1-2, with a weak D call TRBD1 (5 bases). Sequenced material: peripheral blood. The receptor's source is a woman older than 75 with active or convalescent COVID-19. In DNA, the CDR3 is TGTGCCAGCATCGGAAGGGGAATAGGCTATGGCTACACCTTC. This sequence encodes CASIGRGIGYGYTF.